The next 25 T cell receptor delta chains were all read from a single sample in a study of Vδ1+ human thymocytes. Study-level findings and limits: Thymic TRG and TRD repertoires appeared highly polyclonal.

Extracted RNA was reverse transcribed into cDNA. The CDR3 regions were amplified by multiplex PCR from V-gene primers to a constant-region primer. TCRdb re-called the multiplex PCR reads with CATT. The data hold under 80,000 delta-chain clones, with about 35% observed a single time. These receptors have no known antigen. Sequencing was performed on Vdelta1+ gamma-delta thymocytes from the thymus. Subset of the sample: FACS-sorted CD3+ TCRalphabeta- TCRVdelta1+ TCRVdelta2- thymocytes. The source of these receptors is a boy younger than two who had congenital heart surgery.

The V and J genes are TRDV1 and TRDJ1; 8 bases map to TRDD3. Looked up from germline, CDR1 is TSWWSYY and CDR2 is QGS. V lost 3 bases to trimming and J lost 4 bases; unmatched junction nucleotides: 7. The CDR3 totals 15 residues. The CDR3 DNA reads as TGTGCTCTTGGGGAGCTACTGGGGGCTTTCGATAAACTCATCTTT. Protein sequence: CALGELLGAFDKLIF.

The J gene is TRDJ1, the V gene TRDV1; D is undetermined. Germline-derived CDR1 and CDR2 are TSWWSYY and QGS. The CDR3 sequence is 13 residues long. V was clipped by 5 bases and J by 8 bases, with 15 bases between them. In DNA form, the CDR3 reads TGTGCTCTTGGGTCGATTCCCCGGGAGAAACTCATCTTT. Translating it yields CALGSIPREKLIF.

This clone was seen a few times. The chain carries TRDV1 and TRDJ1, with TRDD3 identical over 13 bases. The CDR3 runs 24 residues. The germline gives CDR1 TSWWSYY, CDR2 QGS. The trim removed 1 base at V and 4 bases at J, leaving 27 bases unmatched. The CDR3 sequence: CALGEPPTNSLVLGDTRKIDKLIF. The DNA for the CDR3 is TGTGCTCTTGGGGAACCACCTACTAACTCGTTAGTACTGGGGGATACGAGGAAAATCGATAAACTCATCTTT.

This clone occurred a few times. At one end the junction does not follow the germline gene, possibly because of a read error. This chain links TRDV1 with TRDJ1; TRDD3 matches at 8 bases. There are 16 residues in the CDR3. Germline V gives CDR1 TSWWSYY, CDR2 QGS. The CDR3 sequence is CALGECRWGYTDKLIF. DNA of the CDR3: TGTGCTCTTGGGGAATGTCGTTGGGGATACACAGATAAACTCATCTTT.

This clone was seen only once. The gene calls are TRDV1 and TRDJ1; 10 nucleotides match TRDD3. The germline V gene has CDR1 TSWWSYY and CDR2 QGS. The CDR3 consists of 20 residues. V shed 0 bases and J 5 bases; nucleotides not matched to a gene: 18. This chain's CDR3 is CALGELIHPLGDRWLDKLIF. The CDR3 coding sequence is TGTGCTCTTGGGGAACTGATACACCCGCTGGGGGATAGGTGGCTTGATAAACTCATCTTT.

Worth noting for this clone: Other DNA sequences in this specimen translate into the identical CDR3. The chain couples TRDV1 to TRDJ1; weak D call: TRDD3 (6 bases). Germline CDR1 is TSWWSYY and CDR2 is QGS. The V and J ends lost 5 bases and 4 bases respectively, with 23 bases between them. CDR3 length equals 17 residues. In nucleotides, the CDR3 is TGTGCTCTTGGGCCCCAGTCCTGCCGGGATATCATCGATAAACTCATCTTT. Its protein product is CALGPQSCRDIIDKLIF.

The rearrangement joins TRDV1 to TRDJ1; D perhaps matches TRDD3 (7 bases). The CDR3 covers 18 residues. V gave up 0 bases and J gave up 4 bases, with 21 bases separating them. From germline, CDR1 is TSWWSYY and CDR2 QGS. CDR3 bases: TGTGCTCTTGGGGAACTTTCCTTCCCGGCTGGGGGTCACGATAAACTCATCTTT. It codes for CALGELSFPAGGHDKLIF.

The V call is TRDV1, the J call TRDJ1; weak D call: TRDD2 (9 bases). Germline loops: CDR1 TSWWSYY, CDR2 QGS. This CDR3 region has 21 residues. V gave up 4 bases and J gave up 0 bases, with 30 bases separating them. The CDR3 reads CALGGSLPTCVGDAYTDKLIF. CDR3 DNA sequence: TGTGCTCTTGGGGGTTCCCTTCCTACTTGTGTGGGGGATGCGTACACCGATAAACTCATCTTT.

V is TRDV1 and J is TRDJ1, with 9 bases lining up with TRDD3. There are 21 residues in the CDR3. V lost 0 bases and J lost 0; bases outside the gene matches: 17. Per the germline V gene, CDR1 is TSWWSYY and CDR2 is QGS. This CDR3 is CALGELDTVPYWGRYTDKLIF. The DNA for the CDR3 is TGTGCTCTTGGGGAACTGGACACAGTCCCATACTGGGGGAGGTACACCGATAAACTCATCTTT.

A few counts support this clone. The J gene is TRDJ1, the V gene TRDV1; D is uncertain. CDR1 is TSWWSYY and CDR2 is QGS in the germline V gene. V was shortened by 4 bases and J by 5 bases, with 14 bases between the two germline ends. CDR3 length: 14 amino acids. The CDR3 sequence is CALGAPSAFDKLIF. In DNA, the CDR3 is TGTGCTCTTGGGGCCCCCTCGGCCTTTGATAAACTCATCTTT.

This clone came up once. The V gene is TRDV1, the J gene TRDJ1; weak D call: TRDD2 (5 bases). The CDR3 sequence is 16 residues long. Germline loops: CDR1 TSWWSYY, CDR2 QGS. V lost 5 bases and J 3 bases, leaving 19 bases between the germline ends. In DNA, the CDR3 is TGTGCTCTTGGGACTGTCGACCTACAGGGCTCCGATAAACTCATCTTT. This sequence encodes CALGTVDLQGSDKLIF.

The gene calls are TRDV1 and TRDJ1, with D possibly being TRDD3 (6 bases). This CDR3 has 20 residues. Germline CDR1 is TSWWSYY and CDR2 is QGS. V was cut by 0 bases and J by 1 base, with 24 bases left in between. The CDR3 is CALGELDRHYGYRCTDKLIF. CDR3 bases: TGTGCTCTTGGGGAACTCGACCGACACTACGGATACCGCTGCACCGATAAACTCATCTTT.

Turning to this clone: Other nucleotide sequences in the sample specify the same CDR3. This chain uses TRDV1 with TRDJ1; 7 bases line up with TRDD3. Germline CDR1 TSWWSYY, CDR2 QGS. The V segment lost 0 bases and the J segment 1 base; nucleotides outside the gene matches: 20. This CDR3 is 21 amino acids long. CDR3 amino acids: CALGELSFRYEGDPCTDKLIF. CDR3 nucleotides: TGTGCTCTTGGGGAACTAAGTTTTCGGTACGAGGGGGATCCTTGCACCGATAAACTCATCTTT.

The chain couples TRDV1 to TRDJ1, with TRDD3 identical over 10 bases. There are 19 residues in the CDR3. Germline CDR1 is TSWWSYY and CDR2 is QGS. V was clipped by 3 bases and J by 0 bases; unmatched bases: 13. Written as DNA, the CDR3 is TGTGCTCTTGGGGAGTTCCCTATCTGGGGGATATCTCACACCGATAAACTCATCTTT. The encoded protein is CALGEFPIWGISHTDKLIF.

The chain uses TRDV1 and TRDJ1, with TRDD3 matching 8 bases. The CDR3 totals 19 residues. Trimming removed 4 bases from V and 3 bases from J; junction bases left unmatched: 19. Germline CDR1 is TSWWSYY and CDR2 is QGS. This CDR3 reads CALGGPTCTGGQAPDKLIF. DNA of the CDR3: TGTGCTCTTGGGGGTCCTACGTGTACTGGGGGCCAGGCGCCCGATAAACTCATCTTT.

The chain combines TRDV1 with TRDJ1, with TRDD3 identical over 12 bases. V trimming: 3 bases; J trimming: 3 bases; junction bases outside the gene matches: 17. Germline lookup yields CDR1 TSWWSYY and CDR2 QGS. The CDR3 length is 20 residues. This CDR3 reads CALGDQSTKLGDTVADKLIF. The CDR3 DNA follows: TGTGCTCTTGGGGACCAATCTACAAAACTGGGGGATACTGTAGCCGATAAACTCATCTTT.

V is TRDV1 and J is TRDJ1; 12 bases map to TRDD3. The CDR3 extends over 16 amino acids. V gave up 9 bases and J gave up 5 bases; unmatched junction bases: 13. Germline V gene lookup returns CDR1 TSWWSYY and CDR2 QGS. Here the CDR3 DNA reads TGTGCTCTCCTCCTGGGGGATACGCCTGGGGGGGATAAACTCATCTTT. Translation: CALLLGDTPGGDKLIF.

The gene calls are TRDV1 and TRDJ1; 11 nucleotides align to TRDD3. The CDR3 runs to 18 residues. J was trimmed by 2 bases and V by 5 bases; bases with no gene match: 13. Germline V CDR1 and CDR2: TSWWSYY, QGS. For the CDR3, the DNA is TGTGCTCTTGGGCCCGTGATGGGGGATACGCTATCAACCGATAAACTCATCTTT. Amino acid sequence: CALGPVMGDTLSTDKLIF.

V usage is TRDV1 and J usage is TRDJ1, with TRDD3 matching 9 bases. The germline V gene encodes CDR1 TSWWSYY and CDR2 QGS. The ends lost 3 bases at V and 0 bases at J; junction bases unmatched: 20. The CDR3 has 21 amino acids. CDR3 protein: CALGDHSLLPTGGYYTDKLIF. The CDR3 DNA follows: TGTGCTCTTGGGGACCACTCTCTGCTACCTACGGGGGGATACTACACCGATAAACTCATCTTT.

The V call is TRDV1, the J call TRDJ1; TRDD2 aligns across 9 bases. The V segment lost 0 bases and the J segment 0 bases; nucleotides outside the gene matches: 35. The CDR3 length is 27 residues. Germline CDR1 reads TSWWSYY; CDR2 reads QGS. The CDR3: CALGELKLAFLRIRGVLSTRYTDKLIF. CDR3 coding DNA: TGTGCTCTTGGGGAACTAAAACTGGCCTTCCTACGTATCCGGGGGGTACTGTCAACTCGGTACACCGATAAACTCATCTTT.

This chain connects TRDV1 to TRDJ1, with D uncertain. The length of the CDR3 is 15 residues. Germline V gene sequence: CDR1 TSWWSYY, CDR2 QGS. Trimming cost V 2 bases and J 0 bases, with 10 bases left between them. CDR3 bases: TGTGCTCTTGGGGAAAAGGAAGTGTACACCGATAAACTCATCTTT. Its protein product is CALGEKEVYTDKLIF.

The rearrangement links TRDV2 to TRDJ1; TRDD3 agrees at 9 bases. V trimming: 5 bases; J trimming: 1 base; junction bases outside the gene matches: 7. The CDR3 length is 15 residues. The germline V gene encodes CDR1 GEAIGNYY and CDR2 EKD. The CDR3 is CACAPGGSCTDKLIF. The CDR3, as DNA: TGTGCCTGTGCCCCTGGGGGATCCTGCACCGATAAACTCATCTTT.

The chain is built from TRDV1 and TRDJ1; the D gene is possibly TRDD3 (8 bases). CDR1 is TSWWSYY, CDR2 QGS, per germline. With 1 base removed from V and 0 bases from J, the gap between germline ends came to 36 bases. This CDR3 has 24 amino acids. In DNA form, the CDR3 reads TGTGCTCTTGGGGAACCCACGGCCTTCCTTCGTACTGGGGGGAACAGAAAGTACACCGATAAACTCATCTTT. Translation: CALGEPTAFLRTGGNRKYTDKLIF.

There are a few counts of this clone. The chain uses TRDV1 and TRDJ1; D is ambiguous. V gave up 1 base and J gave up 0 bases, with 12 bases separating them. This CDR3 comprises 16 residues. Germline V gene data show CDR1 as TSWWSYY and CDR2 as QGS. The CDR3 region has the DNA TGTGCTCTTGGGGAACCCTCACTCCCGTACACCGATAAACTCATCTTT. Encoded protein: CALGEPSLPYTDKLIF.

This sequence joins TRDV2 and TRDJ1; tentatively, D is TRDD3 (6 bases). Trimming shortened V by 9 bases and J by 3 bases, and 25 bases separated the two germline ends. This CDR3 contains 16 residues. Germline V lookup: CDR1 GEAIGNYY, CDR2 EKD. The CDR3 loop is CATHCGGYNGADKLIF. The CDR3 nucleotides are TGTGCCACCCACTGTGGGGGCTACAATGGCGCCGATAAACTCATCTTT.